The clone carrying this TCR beta chain was seen repeatedly, ten times or more. The data originate from a study of sequential checkpoint blockade in melanoma. Treatment reported: randomized to nivolumab then ipilimumab (arm A) or the reverse (arm B). No patient had prior DNA-damaging chemotherapy. This CDR3 contains 16 residues. V dropped 5 bases and J dropped 0 bases, with 16 bases sitting between them. From germline, CDR1 is SGHNT and CDR2 YENEEA. Measured with immunoSEQ multiplex PCR; TCRdb has only the in-frame clones, and not every one. Of around 3,000 clones listed, roughly a quarter are singletons.

The genes are TRBV11-3 and TRBJ1-2; D is uncertain. This clonotype was sampled from a human donor with melanoma. The source material was tumor tissue (inferred from file names), sampled from a patient given nivolumab and ipilimumab in sequence. The CDR3 region is CASSRSVTNANYGYTF. CDR3 nucleotide sequence: TGTGCCAGCAGCCGGTCCGTGACAAATGCTAACTATGGCTACACCTTC.